This TCR beta chain was identified in a study of blood T cell repertoires in COVID-19. Study overall: Acute and convalescent COVID-19 specimens originated in the United States, Italy and Spain. Sample material is recorded as cDNA or gDNA derived from T cells, B-cell-depleted T cells, or PBMCs.

As processed by the authors: Quantification of nucleated cells was approximated via reference gene primer amplification. This table comes from immunoSEQ multiplex PCR, and its TCRdb copy is limited to in-frame clones, with some not included. The V and J calls and clone size come from that table; D and trimming were worked out from the DNA. In the table there are tens of thousands of clones, approximately 81% of which are singletons. Per the germline V gene, CDR1 is SGHTA and CDR2 is FQGNSA. CDR3 size: 15 residues. The J segment lost 0 bases and the V segment lost 5 bases, leaving 4 bases of the junction unmatched.

The chain employs TRBV7-2 and TRBJ2-1, with 7 bases aligning to TRBD2. The sample was peripheral blood. The TCR sequence derives from a woman aged 70 to 79 with acute or convalescent COVID-19. CDR3 amino acids: CASSPSGGSYNEQFF. CDR3 DNA: TGTGCCAGCAGCCCTAGCGGAGGCTCCTACAATGAGCAGTTCTTC.